This T cell receptor beta chain comes out of a study of early T cells in non-severe SARS-CoV-2 infection. Germline CDR1 SGHAT, CDR2 FQDESV (reference sequence). The CDR3 has 15 amino acids. Points on this clonotype: This may arise from a read error, as a much more abundant clone is one base away.

TCRdb re-called the 5' RACE reads through MiXCR, storing one row per CDR3 protein. The sample shows about 37,000 distinct CDR3 sequences, about 5.3% of them seen only once. This sequence joins TRBV11-1 and TRBJ2-3; D is perhaps TRBD2 (5 bases). This receptor was obtained from an adult who was a healthcare worker with PCR-confirmed SARS-CoV-2 infection or an uninfected control (not recorded which). The sample was whole blood, taken at baseline. DNA for the CDR3: TGTGCCAGCAGCTTAAGCGTGGGGAGCATAGATACGCAGTATTTT. As protein: CASSLSVGSIDTQYF.